A single sample gave rise to the 13 T cell receptor beta chains below, sequenced in a study of blood T cell repertoires in COVID-19. Libraries were prepared by immunoSEQ multiplex PCR; TCRdb keeps only in-frame clonotypes and omits some of them. The table records roughly 290,000 clones, around 82% of them present only once. Sequencing was performed on peripheral blood. These receptors were taken from a human donor with COVID-19, enrolled during active disease. The donor label of this sample is uncertain.

This rearrangement joins TRBV21-1 to TRBJ1-3. TRBV21-1 is a known pseudogene. The CDR3 runs 18 residues. CDR3 sequence (DNA): TGTGCCAGCAACACACCGAACCGGAGGTCCCCCTCTGGAAACACCATATATTTT. It is translated as CASNTPNRRSPSGNTIYF.

This clone has only one observation. The V gene is TRBV5-1, the J gene TRBJ2-2; TRBD2 matches at 7 bases. The CDR3 runs to 16 residues. The germline CDR1 and CDR2 sequences are SGHRS and YFSETQ. The trim removed 0 bases at V and 5 bases at J, leaving 7 bases unmatched. The CDR3 spells CASSLAGGSGTGELFF. CDR3 DNA: TGCGCCAGCAGCTTGGCCGGCGGGAGTGGGACCGGGGAGCTGTTTTTT.

This chain links TRBV11-2 with TRBJ2-7, with 9 bases aligning to TRBD2. The CDR3 spans 14 residues. V gave up 5 bases and J gave up 4 bases; unmatched junction bases: 6. Germline V gives CDR1 SGHAT, CDR2 FQNNGV. The CDR3 sequence is CASSPPGLAYEQYF. In DNA, the CDR3 is TGTGCCAGCAGCCCACCGGGACTAGCATACGAGCAGTACTTC.

The chain couples TRBV28 to TRBJ1-1, with TRBD1 as a possible D gene (6 bases). The CDR3 is 15 amino acids. V was pared by 3 bases and J by 3 bases, with 14 bases between. Germline loops: CDR1 MDHEN, CDR2 SYDVKM. The CDR3 loop is CASSLTRDIYTEAFF. CDR3 nucleotides: TGTGCCAGCAGTTTGACCCGGGACATCTACACTGAAGCTTTCTTT.

In the case of this clone: Within the sample, other DNA sequences also encode this same CDR3. The chain carries TRBV6-5 and TRBJ1-1; 9 bases map to TRBD1. Germline CDR1 reads MNHEY; CDR2 reads SVGAGI. Trimming took 6 bases from V and 5 from J; bases not matched to a gene: 7. The CDR3 loop spans 14 amino acids. CDR3 sequence (DNA): TGTGCCAGCAGCCGGACAGGGGCGGGAACTGAAGCTTTCTTT. Translated: CASSRTGAGTEAFF.

The table lists this clone with a count of one. The gene calls are TRBV5-5 and TRBJ1-1; no clear D. Trimming pared 4 bases from V and 0 bases from J, leaving 13 bases between. The germline CDR1 and CDR2 sequences are SGHKS and YYEKEE (reference sequence). The CDR3 contains 15 residues. CDR3 residues: CASSPRTIMNTEAFF. The CDR3 nucleotides read TGTGCCAGCAGCCCCCGTACAATTATGAACACTGAAGCTTTCTTT. The full variable domain, with the rest looked up from reference TRBV5-5 and TRBJ1-1, is DAGVTQSPTHLIKTRGQQVTLRCSPISGHKSVSWYQQVLGQGPQFIFQYYEKEERGRGNFPDRFSARQFPNYSSELNVNALLLGDSALYLCASSPRTIMNTEAFFGQGTRLTVV.

The rearrangement links TRBV19 to TRBJ2-1, with D perhaps TRBD2 (5 bases). Germline CDR1 is LNHDA and CDR2 is SQIVND (reference sequence). There are 11 residues in the CDR3. With 8 bases removed from V and 7 bases from J, the gap between germline ends came to 9 bases. The CDR3 DNA is TGTGCCAGTGGAGGACTGAATGAGCAGTTCTTC. As protein: CASGGLNEQFF.

The chain combines TRBV19 with TRBJ2-5; 7 bases line up with TRBD1. This CDR3 has 14 residues. Per the germline V gene, CDR1 is LNHDA and CDR2 is SQIVND (reference sequence). V was clipped by 6 bases and J by 0 bases; unmatched bases: 4. The CDR3 nucleotides are TGTGCCAGTAGGACCGGGACAGACCAAGAGACCCAGTACTTC. Translated, it gives CASRTGTDQETQYF.

This chain joins TRBV7-3 and TRBJ1-6; a possible D gene is TRBD1 (5 bases). V lost 1 base, J lost 5 bases, and 12 bases lay in between. The CDR3 has 16 residues. CDR1 and CDR2 from the germline V gene are SGHTA and FQGTGA. The CDR3 reads CASSLMPGRDNSPLHF. The CDR3 nucleotides are TGTGCCAGCAGCTTAATGCCCGGCAGGGATAATTCACCCCTCCACTTT.

This chain joins TRBV3-1 (or the pseudogene TRBV3-2) and TRBJ2-1; 7 nucleotides align to TRBD2. J was trimmed by 8 bases and V by 1 base; bases with no gene match: 2. Germline assignment: CDR1 LGHDT and CDR2 YNNKEL (reference sequence). The CDR3 is made up of 13 amino acids. The chain's CDR3 is CASSQVRGDEQFF. The CDR3 nucleotides are TGTGCCAGCAGCCAAGTCCGGGGGGATGAGCAGTTCTTC.

This sequence joins TRBV29-1 and TRBJ1-4, with D unresolved. CDR1 and CDR2 (germline): SQVTM, ANQGSEA. The CDR3 has 13 residues. V shed 3 bases and J shed 8 bases, with 13 bases lying between them. In DNA, the CDR3 is TGCAGCGTTGATGGAGGGTTAGGGGAAAAACTGTTTTTT. Its protein product is CSVDGGLGEKLFF.

The CDR3 loop is CASSMETPTNTGELFF. The CDR3 bases are TGTGCCAGTAGTATGGAGACCCCTACGAACACCGGGGAGCTGTTTTTT. The rearrangement links TRBV19 to TRBJ2-2; D not certain. Looked up from germline, CDR1 is LNHDA and CDR2 is SQIVND (reference sequence). V dropped 3 bases and J dropped 0 bases, with 11 bases sitting between them. The CDR3 spans 16 residues.

This chain links TRBV6-5 with TRBJ1-1; no firm D call. The CDR3 runs 14 residues. The V and J ends lost 2 bases and 1 base respectively, with 8 bases between them. Germline V lookup: CDR1 MNHEY, CDR2 SVGAGI. The CDR3 spells CASSYRSRNTEAFF. The DNA for the CDR3 is TGTGCCAGCAGTTACAGGAGCCGGAACACTGAAGCTTTCTTT.